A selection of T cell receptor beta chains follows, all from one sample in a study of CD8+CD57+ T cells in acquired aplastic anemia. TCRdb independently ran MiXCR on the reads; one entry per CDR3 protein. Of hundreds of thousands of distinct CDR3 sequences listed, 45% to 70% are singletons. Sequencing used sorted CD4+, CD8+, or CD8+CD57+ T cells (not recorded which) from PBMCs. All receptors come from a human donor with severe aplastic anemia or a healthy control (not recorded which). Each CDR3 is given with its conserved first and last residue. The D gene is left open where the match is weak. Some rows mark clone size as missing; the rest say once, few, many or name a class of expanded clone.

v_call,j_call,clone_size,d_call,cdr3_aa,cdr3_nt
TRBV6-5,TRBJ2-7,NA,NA,CASSYAPWSFEQYF,TGTGCCAGCAGTTACGCACCGTGGAGCTTCGAGCAGTACTTC
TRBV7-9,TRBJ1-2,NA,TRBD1,CASSPLPGQGTINYGYTF,TGTGCCAGCAGCCCCCTGCCCGGACAGGGAACTATTAACTATGGCTACACCTTC
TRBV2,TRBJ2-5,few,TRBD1,CASSEGGQGIGETQYF,TGTGCCAGCAGTGAAGGGGGACAGGGGATCGGAGAGACCCAGTACTTC
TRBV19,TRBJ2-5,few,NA,CASSMRRTQETQYF,TGTGCCAGTAGTATGCGCAGAACCCAAGAGACCCAGTACTTC
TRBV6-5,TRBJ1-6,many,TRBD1,CASSYGGTGASPLHF,TGTGCCAGCAGTTACGGGGGGACAGGGGCATCACCCCTCCACTTT
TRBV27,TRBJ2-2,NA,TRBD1,CASTKGQAGYTGELFF,TGTGCCAGCACCAAGGGACAGGCCGGTTACACCGGGGAGCTGTTTTTT
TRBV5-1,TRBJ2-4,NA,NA,CASSPQGAKNIQYF,TGCGCCAGCAGCCCCCAGGGGGCCAAAAACATTCAGTACTTC
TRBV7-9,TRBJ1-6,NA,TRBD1,CASSPGDRRNSPLHF,TGTGCCAGCAGCCCTGGGGACAGGAGAAATTCACCCCTCCACTTT
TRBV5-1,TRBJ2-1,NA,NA,CASTIQKSTYNEQFF,TGCGCCAGCACTATACAGAAGTCTACGTACAATGAGCAGTTCTTC
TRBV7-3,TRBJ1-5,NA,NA,CASSVSGVGYNEPQHF,TGTGCCAGCAGCGTTAGCGGGGTTGGGTACAATGAGCCCCAGCATTTT
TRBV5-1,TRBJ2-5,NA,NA,CASSLDPYSNQPQYF,TGCGCCAGCAGCTTGGATCCTTATAGCAATCAGCCCCAGTACTTC
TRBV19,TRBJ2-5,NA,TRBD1,CASSLGQGGTQYF,TGTGCCAGTAGTTTGGGACAGGGAGGGACCCAGTACTTC
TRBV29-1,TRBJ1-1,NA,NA,CSVPGLNTEAFF,TGCAGCGTTCCGGGACTGAACACTGAAGCTTTCTTT
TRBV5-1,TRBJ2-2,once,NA,CASSLEGQGFSGELFF,TGCGCCAGCAGCTTGGAGGGCCAGGGGTTTAGCGGGGAGCTGTTTTTT
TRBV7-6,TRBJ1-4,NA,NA,CASRLTWAEKLFF,TGTGCCAGCAGATTAACCTGGGCTGAAAAACTGTTTTTT
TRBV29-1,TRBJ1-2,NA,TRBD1,CSVYRDRGYGYTF,TGCAGCGTGTACCGGGACAGGGGATATGGCTACACCTTC
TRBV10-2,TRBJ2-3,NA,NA,CASSEWVALLITDTQYF,TGCGCCAGCAGTGAGTGGGTAGCGCTACTCATCACAGATACGCAGTATTTT
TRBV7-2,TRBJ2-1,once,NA,CASSPRGPTNEQFF,TGTGCCAGCAGCCCTCGGGGCCCAACCAATGAGCAGTTCTTC
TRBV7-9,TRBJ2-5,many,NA,CASSRQVRRGTETQYF,TGTGCCAGCAGTAGACAGGTTCGACGGGGTACAGAGACCCAGTACTTC
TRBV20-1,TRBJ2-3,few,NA,CSARAGGGRPTDTQYF,TGCAGTGCTAGAGCGGGGGGCGGAAGACCCACAGATACGCAGTATTTT
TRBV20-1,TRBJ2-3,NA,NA,CSARDRAWATDTQYF,TGCAGTGCTAGGGATCGCGCGTGGGCCACAGATACGCAGTATTTT
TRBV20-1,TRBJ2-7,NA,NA,CSARDLIAGASYEQYF,TGCAGTGCTAGAGATCTTATCGCAGGGGCCTCCTACGAGCAGTACTTC
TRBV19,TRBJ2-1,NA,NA,CASSSSLPSNEQFF,TGTGCCAGTTCCTCATCCCTTCCTAGCAATGAGCAGTTCTTC
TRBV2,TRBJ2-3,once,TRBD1,CATVTGGSADTQYF,TGTGCCACCGTTACAGGGGGTTCTGCAGATACGCAGTATTTT
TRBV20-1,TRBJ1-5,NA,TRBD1,CSAQDRVSNQPQHF,TGCAGTGCCCAGGACAGGGTCTCCAATCAGCCCCAGCATTTT
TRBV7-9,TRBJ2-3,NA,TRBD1,CASSAGTGFPDTQYF,TGTGCCAGCAGCGCCGGGACAGGGTTCCCAGATACGCAGTATTTT
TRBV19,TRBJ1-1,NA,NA,CASSWSNADTEAFF,TGTGCCAGTAGTTGGAGTAATGCGGACACTGAAGCTTTCTTT
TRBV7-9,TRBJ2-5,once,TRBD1,CASSSFRDSQETQYF,TGTGCCAGCAGCTCATTCCGGGACAGCCAAGAGACCCAGTACTTC
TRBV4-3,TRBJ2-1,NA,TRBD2,CASSQDWASGTNEQFF,TGCGCCAGCAGCCAAGACTGGGCTAGCGGGACCAATGAGCAGTTCTTC
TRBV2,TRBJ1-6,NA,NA,CASSDRTGALHF,TGTGCCAGCAGTGACAGGACTGGGGCCCTCCACTTT
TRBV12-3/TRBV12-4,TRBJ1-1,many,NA,CASSLVRGGTEAFF,TGTGCCAGCAGTTTAGTTAGGGGGGGGACTGAAGCTTTCTTT
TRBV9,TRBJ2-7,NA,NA,CASSVGTYEQYF,TGTGCCAGCAGCGTAGGTACCTACGAGCAGTACTTC
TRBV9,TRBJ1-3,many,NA,CASSVVGGSGNTIYF,TGTGCCAGCAGCGTAGTTGGGGGCTCTGGAAACACCATATATTTT
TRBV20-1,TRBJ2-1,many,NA,CSAGNLRAIKNEQFF,TGCAGTGCTGGCAACCTCCGGGCCATCAAGAATGAGCAGTTCTTC
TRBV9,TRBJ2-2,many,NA,CASSVDPGLLTGELFF,TGTGCCAGCAGCGTAGACCCTGGACTCTTAACCGGGGAGCTGTTTTTT
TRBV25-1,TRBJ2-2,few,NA,CASSRQGSTGELFF,TGTGCCAGCAGTAGGCAGGGGAGCACCGGGGAGCTGTTTTTT
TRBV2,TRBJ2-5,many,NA,CASSENRAGGQETQYF,TGTGCCAGCAGTGAAAATAGGGCCGGAGGGCAAGAGACCCAGTACTTC
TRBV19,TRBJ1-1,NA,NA,CASQMQGKTEAFF,TGTGCCAGCCAAATGCAGGGGAAAACTGAAGCTTTCTTT
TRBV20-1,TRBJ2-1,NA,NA,CSASPIRLGNNEQFF,TGCAGTGCTAGTCCTATCCGACTGGGAAACAATGAGCAGTTCTTC
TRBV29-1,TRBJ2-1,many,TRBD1,CSVWDRGRYNEQFF,TGCAGCGTGTGGGACAGGGGGCGGTACAATGAGCAGTTCTTC
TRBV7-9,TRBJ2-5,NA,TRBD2,CASSSVAGDVGETQYF,TGTGCCAGCAGTTCAGTGGCGGGAGATGTCGGAGAGACCCAGTACTTC
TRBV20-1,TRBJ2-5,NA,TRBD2,CSARVASGGVETQYF,TGCAGTGCTAGAGTGGCCAGCGGGGGGGTGGAGACCCAGTACTTC
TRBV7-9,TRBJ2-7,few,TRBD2,CASSLYAGEYEQYF,TGTGCCAGCAGCTTGTACGCGGGGGAATACGAGCAGTACTTC
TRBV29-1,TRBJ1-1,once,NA,CSVDLQGRNTEAFF,TGCAGCGTTGACTTGCAGGGAAGGAACACTGAAGCTTTCTTT
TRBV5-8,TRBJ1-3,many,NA,CASSPKGISGNTIYF,TGTGCCAGCAGCCCGAAGGGGATCTCTGGAAACACCATATATTTT
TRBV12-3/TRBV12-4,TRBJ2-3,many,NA,CASSLEGRGDTQYF,TGTGCCAGCTCCCTAGAGGGGCGTGGAGATACGCAGTATTTT
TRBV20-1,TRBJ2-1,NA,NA,CSASLGGPGNEQFF,TGCAGTGCTAGCTTGGGGGGGCCGGGGAATGAGCAGTTCTTC
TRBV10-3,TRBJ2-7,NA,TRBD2,CARGMPGGKSYEQYF,TGTGCCCGAGGGATGCCGGGAGGCAAATCCTACGAGCAGTACTTC
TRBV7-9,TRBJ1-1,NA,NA,CASSTGTPTEAFF,TGTGCCAGCAGTACCGGGACACCGACTGAAGCTTTCTTT
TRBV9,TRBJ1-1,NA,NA,CASSPGQKNTEALF,TGTGCCAGCAGCCCCGGACAGAAGAACACTGAAGCTTTATTT
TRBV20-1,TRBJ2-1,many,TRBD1,CSARWTGSEQFF,TGCAGTGCTAGATGGACAGGAAGTGAGCAGTTCTTC
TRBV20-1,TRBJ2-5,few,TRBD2,CSPRGTSGGKGYQETQYF,TGCAGTCCAAGAGGTACTAGCGGGGGCAAAGGGTACCAAGAGACCCAGTACTTC
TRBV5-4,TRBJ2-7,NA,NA,CASSLKGQVAYEQYF,TGTGCCAGCAGCTTGAAGGGTCAGGTTGCCTACGAGCAGTACTTC
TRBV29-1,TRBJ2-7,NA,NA,CSVEGGSDNLYEQYF,TGCAGCGTTGAGGGGGGCAGCGACAACCTCTACGAGCAGTACTTC
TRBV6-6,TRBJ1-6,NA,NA,CASSMSSYNSPLHF,TGTGCCAGCAGCATGAGCTCCTATAATTCACCCCTCCACTTT